The subject of this entry is one T cell receptor beta chain. As yet, its antigen is unknown. The V end was cut by 4 bases, the J end by 12 bases, with 13 bases between. The CDR3 length is 11 residues. The germline V gene encodes CDR1 SGHTA and CDR2 FQGNSA. These data belong to a study of graft-versus-host responses after intestinal transplantation. Clones were sequenced by immunoSEQ multiplex PCR, and TCRdb holds only the in-frame ones, with some missing. The sample lists 150,000 or so clones, 80% to 95% occurring once. The sequencing used unstimulated CD4+ T cells sorted from spleen or lymph node cells, collected before intestinal transplant. The chain carries TRBV7-2 and TRBJ2-7; D may be TRBD2 (5 bases). This TCR came from a human donor who received an intestinal transplant. The chain's CDR3 is CASSSGAAGYF. CDR3 in DNA: TGTGCCAGCAGCTCCGGAGCGGCTGGGTACTTC.